These 17 T cell receptor beta chains were all obtained from the same sample, sequenced in a study of T cell responses to AZD1222 COVID-19 vaccine. Sequencing was performed with immunoSEQ multiplex PCR; in TCRdb, only in-frame clones are kept and a portion is missing. This sample has 200,000 to 300,000 clones, with about 92% found just once. The starting material was peripheral blood, obtained on day 0 of AZD1222 vaccination. These receptors came from an adult in good health.

The V gene is TRBV16, the J gene TRBJ1-4; tentatively, D is TRBD1 (5 bases). The length of the CDR3 is 15 residues. The germline CDR1 and CDR2 sequences are KGHSY and FQNENV. V shed 4 bases and J shed 0 bases, with 9 bases lying between them. CDR3 sequence (DNA): TGTGCCAGCAGCCCCAGACAGCCAACTAATGAAAAACTGTTTTTT. It encodes CASSPRQPTNEKLFF.

The chain is built from TRBV7-2 and TRBJ2-2; D is unclear. V was trimmed by 0 bases and J by 2 bases, leaving 13 bases between them. The CDR3 covers 17 residues. The germline V gene has CDR1 SGHTA and CDR2 FQGNSA. CDR3 nucleotide sequence: TGTGCCAGCAGCTTAGCACCCGACTCAGCCAACACCGGGGAGCTGTTTTTT. It codes for CASSLAPDSANTGELFF.

This sequence joins TRBV7-9 and TRBJ2-2, with 8 bases identical to TRBD2. CDR1 and CDR2 (germline): SEHNR, FQNEAQ (reference sequence). CDR3 size: 15 residues. Trimming cost V 6 bases and J 3 bases; bases outside gene matches: 6. The CDR3 nucleotides read TGTGCCAGCAGACCCCGAGCGGGGGACACCGGGGAGCTGTTTTTT. Translated: CASRPRAGDTGELFF.

The chain has TRBV10-3 and TRBJ1-3; 7 bases agree with TRBD1. The CDR3 runs to 15 residues. The germline V gene encodes CDR1 ENHRY and CDR2 SYGVKD. Trimming took 3 bases from V and 4 from J; bases not matched to a gene: 6. The DNA for the CDR3 is TGTGCCATCAGTGACCCGACAGGGCCAGGAAACACCATATATTTT. Its translation is CAISDPTGPGNTIYF.

The rearrangement uses TRBV6-1 and TRBJ2-1; 7 bases map to TRBD2. Germline V gene data show CDR1 as MNHNS and CDR2 as SASEGT. This CDR3 has 14 amino acids. Unmatched junction bases numbered 4, after V lost 1 base and J lost 7 bases. DNA of the CDR3: TGTGCCAGCAGTGAAGTTGGGACTACAAATGAGCAGTTCTTC. It encodes CASSEVGTTNEQFF.

The chain uses TRBV28 and TRBJ2-7; D perhaps matches TRBD2 (5 bases). From germline, CDR1 is MDHEN and CDR2 SYDVKM. This CDR3 region has 14 residues. V gave up 6 bases and J gave up 2 bases, with 14 bases separating them. Written as DNA, the CDR3 is TGTGCCAGCAGGGGAGCGGATCAGACCTACGAGCAGTACTTC. It specifies CASRGADQTYEQYF. The full variable domain, its missing parts supplied by reference TRBV28 and TRBJ2-7, is DVKVTQSSRYLVKRTGEKVFLECVQDMDHENMFWYRQDPGLGLRLIYFSYDVKMKEKGDIPEGYSVSREKKERFSLILESASTNQTSMYLCASRGADQTYEQYFGPGTRLTVT.

The rearrangement uses TRBV18 and TRBJ1-1; TRBD1 might be the D (5 bases). This CDR3 is 14 amino acids long. V was cut by 2 bases and J by 1 base, with 8 bases left in between. Germline loops: CDR1 KGHSH, CDR2 LQKENI. In nucleotides, the CDR3 is TGTGCCAGCTCACCAACCAGGGAGAACACTGAAGCTTTCTTT. It codes for CASSPTRENTEAFF.

This clone was observed a single time. The chain is built from TRBV4-1 and TRBJ1-4; D perhaps matches TRBD1 (5 bases). This CDR3 is built from 16 residues. Between the trimmed V and J ends, which lost 1 base and 0 bases, there was a span of 9 bases. The germline V gene has CDR1 MGHRA and CDR2 YSYEKL. CDR3 nucleotide sequence: TGCGCCAGCAGCCAAGCAGGGTTGCCAACTAATGAAAAACTGTTTTTT. Translating it yields CASSQAGLPTNEKLFF.

This chain connects TRBV27 to TRBJ1-2; 9 bases agree with TRBD1. V lost 6 bases to trimming and J lost 4 bases; unmatched junction nucleotides: 9. CDR3 length: 15 residues. Germline V gene data show CDR1 as MNHEY and CDR2 as SMNVEV (reference sequence). CDR3 in DNA: TGTGCCAGCAGCCGTCAGACAGGGGGAATCTATGGCTACACCTTC. Amino acids: CASSRQTGGIYGYTF.

The chain joins TRBV6-2 or TRBV6-3 to TRBJ2-1, with 10 positions matching TRBD2. Germline V lookup: CDR1 MNHEY, CDR2 SVGEGT. CDR3 length: 14 residues. Trimming took 4 bases from V and 9 from J; bases not matched to a gene: 6. Written as DNA, the CDR3 is TGTGCCAGCAGTTGGGGGACTAGCGCCACTGAGCAGTTCTTC. Translating it yields CASSWGTSATEQFF.

This chain links TRBV19 with TRBJ1-5, with 12 bases lining up with TRBD1. The trim removed 5 bases at V and 6 bases at J, leaving 8 bases unmatched. This CDR3 comprises 16 residues. Germline V CDR1 and CDR2: LNHDA, SQIVND (reference sequence). In nucleotides, the CDR3 is TGTGCCAGTAGTGGTCCTCGGGACAGGGGGCCTCAGCCCCAGCATTTT. This encodes CASSGPRDRGPQPQHF.

The chain recombines TRBV7-6 with TRBJ1-1; a weak D match, TRBD1 (6 bases). V dropped 1 base and J dropped 2 bases, with 17 bases sitting between them. Germline V gene data show CDR1 as SGHVS and CDR2 as FNYEAQ. The CDR3 spans 17 residues. This CDR3 reads CASSLGPWGQGNTEAFF. Here the CDR3 DNA reads TGTGCCAGCAGCTTAGGGCCCTGGGGGCAGGGCAACACTGAAGCTTTCTTT.

V gene TRBV5-1 combines with J gene TRBJ2-1; 11 positions match TRBD2. CDR3 length equals 14 residues. Germline V CDR1 and CDR2: SGHRS, YFSETQ. The junction had 5 bases not matched to a gene; V was cut back by 2 bases and J by 10 bases. The CDR3 bases are TGCGCCAGCAGCTTAACTAGCGGGAGTTTGGAGCAGTTCTTC. It specifies CASSLTSGSLEQFF.

The V and J genes are TRBV2 and TRBJ2-7; 10 bases map to TRBD1. The CDR3 consists of 16 residues. V lost 4 bases to trimming and J lost 4 bases; unmatched junction nucleotides: 10. CDR1 is SNHLY, CDR2 FYNNEI, per germline. CDR3 DNA: TGTGCCAGCAGTGGTAACTTAGACAGGGGGCTGTACGAGCAGTACTTC. This gives the protein CASSGNLDRGLYEQYF.

The chain combines TRBV4-1 with TRBJ1-3; D call uncertain. This CDR3 is 13 amino acids long. Germline CDR1 reads MGHRA; CDR2 reads YSYEKL. With 4 bases removed from V and 0 bases from J, the gap between germline ends came to 4 bases. The CDR3 region is CASSPDSGNTIYF. CDR3 nucleotide sequence: TGCGCCAGCAGCCCGGACTCTGGAAACACCATATATTTT.

DNA of the CDR3: TGTGCCAGCAGCCAAACGCCTGACATATTCATGAACACTGAAGCTTTCTTT. This sequence encodes CASSQTPDIFMNTEAFF. V is TRBV14 and J is TRBJ1-1; no clear D. Trimming cost V 2 bases and J 0 bases, with 16 bases left between them. The CDR3 is made up of 17 amino acids. The germline gives CDR1 SGHDN, CDR2 FVKESK.

This sequence joins TRBV5-1 and TRBJ2-5, with TRBD1 as a possible D gene (6 bases). CDR1 is SGHRS, CDR2 YFSETQ, per germline. Trimming stripped 2 bases from V and 2 bases from J, with 10 bases between. This CDR3 is built from 14 residues. CDR3 sequence reads: CASSLAGTQETQYF. The CDR3 DNA is TGCGCCAGCAGCTTAGCCGGGACACAAGAGACCCAGTACTTC.